Listed here is a single T cell receptor (beta chain). Its antigen remains unidentified. The data derive from a study of Graves' ophthalmopathy and Graves' hyperthyroidism. RNA transcripts served as template for amplifying TCR beta CDR3 sequences. First-round RT-PCR with HTBI primers preceded a second-round multiplex PCR. A single record per CDR3 protein comes from TCRdb applying MiXCR to the multiplex PCR reads. In the table there are about 400,000 distinct CDR3 sequences, around 19% of which are singletons. If patients had other autoimmune diseases, uncontrolled infections, pregnancy or lactation, they were excluded. Study-level findings and limits: This model predicted ophthalmopathy progression (sensitivity roughly 70%, specificity 72% to 85%). Discrimination between ophthalmopathy and stable hyperthyroidism by a 13-signature model showed 85% to 90% sensitivity and about 80% specificity.

V lost 3 bases to trimming and J lost 4 bases, with 15 bases between them. The CDR3 is 15 residues long. Germline CDR1 MDHEN, CDR2 SYDVKM. The receptor's source is a woman younger than 35 with Graves' ophthalmopathy. The chain has TRBV28 and TRBJ1-2; no reliable D call. Input material: peripheral blood. The CDR3 DNA reads TGTGCCAGCAGTTTTTTCGATGGAGAACCCTATGGCTACACCTTC. Translation: CASSFFDGEPYGYTF.